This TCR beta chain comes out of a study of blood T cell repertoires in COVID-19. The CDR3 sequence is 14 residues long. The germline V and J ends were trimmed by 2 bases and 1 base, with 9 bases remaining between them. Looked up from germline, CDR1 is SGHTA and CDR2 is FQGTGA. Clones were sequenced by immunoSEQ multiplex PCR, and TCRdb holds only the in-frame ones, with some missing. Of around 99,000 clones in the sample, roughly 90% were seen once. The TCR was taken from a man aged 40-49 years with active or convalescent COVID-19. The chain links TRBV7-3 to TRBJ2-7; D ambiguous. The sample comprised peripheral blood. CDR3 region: CASSLLPSSYEQYF. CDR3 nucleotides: TGTGCCAGCAGCTTACTTCCTAGTTCCTACGAGCAGTACTTC.